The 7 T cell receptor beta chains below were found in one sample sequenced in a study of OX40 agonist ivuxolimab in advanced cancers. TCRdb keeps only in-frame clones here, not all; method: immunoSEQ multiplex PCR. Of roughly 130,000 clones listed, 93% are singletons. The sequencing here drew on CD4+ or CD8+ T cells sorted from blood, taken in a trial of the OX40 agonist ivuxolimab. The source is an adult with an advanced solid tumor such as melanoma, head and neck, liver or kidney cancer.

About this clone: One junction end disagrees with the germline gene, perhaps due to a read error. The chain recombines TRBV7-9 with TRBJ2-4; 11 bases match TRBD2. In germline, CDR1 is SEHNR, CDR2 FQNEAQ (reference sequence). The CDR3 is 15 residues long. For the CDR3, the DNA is TGTGCCAGCAGCCTAGCTAGCGGGGGGCAAAACATTCAGTACTTC. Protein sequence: CASSLASGGQNIQYF.

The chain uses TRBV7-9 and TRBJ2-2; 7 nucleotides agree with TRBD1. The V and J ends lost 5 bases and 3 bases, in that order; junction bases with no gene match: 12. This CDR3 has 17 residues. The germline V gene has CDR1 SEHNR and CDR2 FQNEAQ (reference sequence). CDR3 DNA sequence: TGTGCCAGCAGCCCTTCGCGGACAGGCTGGGACACCGGGGAGCTGTTTTTT. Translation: CASSPSRTGWDTGELFF.

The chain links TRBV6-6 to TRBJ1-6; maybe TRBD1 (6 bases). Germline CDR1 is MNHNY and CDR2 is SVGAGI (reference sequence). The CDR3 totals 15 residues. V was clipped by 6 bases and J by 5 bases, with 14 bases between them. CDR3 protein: CASSHLRGNNSPLHF. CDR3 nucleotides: TGTGCCAGCAGCCACCTCAGGGGAAATAATTCACCCCTCCACTTT.

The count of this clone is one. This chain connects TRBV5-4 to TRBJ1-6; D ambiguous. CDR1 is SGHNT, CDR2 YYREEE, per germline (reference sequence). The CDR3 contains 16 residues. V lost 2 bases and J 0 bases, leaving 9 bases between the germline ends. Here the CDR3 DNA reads TGTGCCAGCAGCTTTTCACAGAGCTCCTATAATTCACCCCTCCACTTT. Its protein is CASSFSQSSYNSPLHF.

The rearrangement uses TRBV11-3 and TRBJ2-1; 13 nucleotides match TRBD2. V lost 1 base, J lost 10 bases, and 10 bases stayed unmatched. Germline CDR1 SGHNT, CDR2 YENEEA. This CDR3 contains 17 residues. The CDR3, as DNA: TGTGCCAGCAGCTTAGGTCAACTAGCGGGAGGGTTAGGGGAGCAGTTCTTC. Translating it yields CASSLGQLAGGLGEQFF.

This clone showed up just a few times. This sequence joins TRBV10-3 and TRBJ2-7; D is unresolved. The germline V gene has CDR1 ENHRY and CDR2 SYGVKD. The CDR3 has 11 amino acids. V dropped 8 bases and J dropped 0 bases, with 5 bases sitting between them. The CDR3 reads CAIQSSYEQYF. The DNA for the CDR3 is TGTGCCATCCAGAGCTCCTACGAGCAGTACTTC.

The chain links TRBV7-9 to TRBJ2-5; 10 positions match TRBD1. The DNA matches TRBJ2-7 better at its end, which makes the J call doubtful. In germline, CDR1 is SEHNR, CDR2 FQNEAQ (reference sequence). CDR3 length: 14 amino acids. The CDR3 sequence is CASSSGQGNYEQYF. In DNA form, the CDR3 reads TGTGCCAGCAGCTCGGGACAGGGGAACTACGAGCAGTACTTC.